Shown below are 22 T cell receptor beta chains from a single sample sequenced in a study of OX40 agonist ivuxolimab in advanced cancers. The assay was immunoSEQ multiplex PCR, and TCRdb's table has in-frame clones only and misses some. The table shows 80,000 to 100,000 clones, with about nine tenths occurring only once. The specimen comprised CD4+ or CD8+ T cells sorted from blood, sampled in a trial of the OX40 agonist ivuxolimab. All receptors derive from an adult with an advanced solid tumor such as melanoma, head and neck, liver or kidney cancer.

The CDR3 loop reads CASGAGGYEQYF. CDR3 nucleotide sequence: TGTGCCAGCGGGGCGGGAGGCTACGAGCAGTACTTC. This rearrangement joins TRBV2 to TRBJ2-7; the match to TRBD2 covers 8 bases. CDR1 and CDR2 (germline): SNHLY, FYNNEI. After removal of 8 bases from V and 3 bases from J, the junction contained 3 bases not matched to a gene. The CDR3 loop spans 12 amino acids.

The CDR3 sequence is CAISDRGDEKLFF. In nucleotides, the CDR3 is TGTGCCATCTCGGATAGGGGAGACGAAAAACTGTTTTTT. V and J are TRBV10-3 and TRBJ1-4; D might be TRBD1 (5 bases). CDR1 and CDR2 from the germline V gene are ENHRY and SYGVKD. Deletions cut 8 bases from V and 8 bases from J, with 15 bases between. The CDR3 is 13 amino acids.

The chain couples TRBV11-2 to TRBJ1-3; D is undetermined. CDR3 length: 12 residues. Deletions cut 4 bases from V and 4 bases from J, with 5 bases between. Germline CDR1 is SGHAT and CDR2 is FQNNGV. CDR3 coding DNA: TGTGCCAGCAGCTCGACAGGAAACACCATATATTTT. Amino acids: CASSSTGNTIYF.

This chain connects TRBV5-1 to TRBJ2-7, with D unclear. Trimming pared 0 bases from V and 4 bases from J, leaving 14 bases between. The germline V gene has CDR1 SGHRS and CDR2 YFSETQ. The CDR3 loop spans 15 amino acids. The DNA for the CDR3 is TGCGCCAGCAGCTTGGTGCCAGGCGCGGAGTACGAGCAGTACTTC. Protein product: CASSLVPGAEYEQYF.

The V gene is TRBV4-2, the J gene TRBJ2-7; D possibly corresponds to TRBD2 (7 bases). V dropped 0 bases and J dropped 3 bases, with 15 bases sitting between them. CDR3 length: 16 amino acids. Germline V gene lookup returns CDR1 LGHNA and CDR2 YNFKEQ. The CDR3 coding sequence is TGTGCCAGCAGCCAAGATTGGGGGGGCTTCCTCTACGAGCAGTACTTC. Protein: CASSQDWGGFLYEQYF.

V usage is TRBV19 and J usage is TRBJ2-2; no definite D call. Germline CDR1 and CDR2: LNHDA and SQIVND (reference sequence). V was pared by 7 bases and J by 5 bases, with 20 bases between. The CDR3 has 16 amino acids. The CDR3 bases are TGTGCCAGTACCGTGGGGAAAGTCTCGAGAACCGGGGAGCTGTTTTTT. Its translation: CASTVGKVSRTGELFF. The full variable domain, its missing parts supplied by reference TRBV19 and TRBJ2-2, is DGGITQSPKYLFRKEGQNVTLSCEQNLNHDAMYWYRQDPGQGLRLIYYSQIVNDFQKGDIAEGYSVSREKKESFPLTVTSAQKNPTAFYLCASTVGKVSRTGELFFGEGSRLTVL.

This chain connects TRBV6-5 to TRBJ1-1; D is undetermined. Trimming took off 6 bases at V and 0 bases at J, with 11 bases between the two ends. The CDR3 length is 14 residues. Germline-derived CDR1 and CDR2 are MNHEY and SVGAGI. The CDR3 region has the DNA TGTGCCAGCAGCACGGACCTTTTGAACACTGAAGCTTTCTTT. The encoded protein is CASSTDLLNTEAFF.

J is TRBJ2-5 and V is TRBV7-9; 8 nucleotides match TRBD1. Germline lookup yields CDR1 SEHNR and CDR2 FQNEAQ (reference sequence). Trimming took 0 bases from V and 3 from J; bases not matched to a gene: 3. The CDR3 spans 15 residues. The CDR3 loop reads CASSLAWTGKETQYF. The CDR3, as DNA: TGTGCCAGCAGCTTAGCGTGGACAGGGAAAGAGACCCAGTACTTC.

V gene TRBV12-5 combines with J gene TRBJ2-1, with 10 bases identical to TRBD1. The CDR3 length is 14 residues. After removal of 1 base from V and 9 bases from J, the junction contained 3 bases not matched to a gene. CDR1 is LGHNT and CDR2 is FRNRAP in the germline V gene. The CDR3 DNA follows: TGTGCTAGTGGTTTGGCGGGACAGGGGAGTGAGCAGTTCTTC. Residues: CASGLAGQGSEQFF.

The chain links TRBV25-1 to TRBJ1-2, with D possibly TRBD1 on 5 matching bases. CDR1 is MGHDK, CDR2 SYGVNS, per germline. Trimming removed 4 bases from V and 8 bases from J, with 20 bases in between. This CDR3 has 15 amino acids. CDR3: CASSVRTGPWGGYTF. CDR3 DNA: TGTGCCAGCAGTGTCCGAACGGGCCCCTGGGGGGGCTACACCTTC.

V gene TRBV4-1 combines with J gene TRBJ2-1, with TRBD2 identical over 15 bases. The CDR3 totals 17 residues. Germline values: CDR1 MGHRA, CDR2 YSYEKL. J was trimmed by 8 bases and V by 3 bases; bases with no gene match: 8. CDR3 protein: CASSQLGTSGRRYEQFF. Written as DNA, the CDR3 is TGCGCCAGCAGCCAGCTGGGGACTAGCGGGAGGAGGTATGAGCAGTTCTTC.

The gene calls are TRBV19 and TRBJ1-5; tentative D call: TRBD1 (6 bases). This CDR3 contains 14 residues. The germline CDR1 and CDR2 sequences are LNHDA and SQIVND (reference sequence). V lost 2 bases to trimming and J lost 5 bases, with 10 bases between them. CDR3 loop: CASSIMAGDQPQHF. The CDR3 DNA reads TGTGCCAGTAGTATAATGGCAGGGGATCAGCCCCAGCATTTT.

This clone occurred many times. The rearrangement joins TRBV6-5 to TRBJ1-1; no firm D call. V shed 4 bases and J shed 7 bases, with 13 bases lying between them. Germline V lookup: CDR1 MNHEY, CDR2 SVGAGI. The CDR3 consists of 13 residues. The CDR3 loop is CASSSLSSIEAFF. In DNA form, the CDR3 reads TGTGCCAGCAGTTCCCTATCCTCCATTGAAGCTTTCTTT.

This chain joins TRBV5-1 and TRBJ1-1, with D unresolved. The CDR3 contains 13 residues. Per the germline V gene, CDR1 is SGHRS and CDR2 is YFSETQ. Deletions cut 1 base from V and 6 bases from J, with 10 bases between. CDR3 bases: TGCGCCAGCAGCTTGCAGACTAGGCCTGAAGCTTTCTTT. It codes for CASSLQTRPEAFF.

This clone has just a few counts. The chain carries TRBV6-4 and TRBJ1-5; a weak D match, TRBD1 (6 bases). In germline, CDR1 is MRHNA, CDR2 SNTAGT. The CDR3 spans 15 residues. V was shortened by 5 bases and J by 3 bases, with 14 bases between the two germline ends. Here the CDR3 reads CASSREGGFNQPQHF. The CDR3 DNA reads TGTGCCAGCAGTAGGGAGGGGGGCTTCAATCAGCCCCAGCATTTT.

The chain carries TRBV21-1 and TRBJ2-7; the D call TRBD1 from the table was never checked on the DNA. TRBV21-1 is described as a pseudogene. This CDR3 is 15 amino acids long. CDR3 sequence: CASSMQKDREGEQYF. CDR3 DNA: TGTGCCAGCAGCATGCAAAAGGACAGGGAGGGAGAGCAGTACTTC.

The CDR3 region has the DNA TGTGCCAGCAGCCTAGGGGCGAACACTGAAGCTTTCTTT. It yields the protein CASSLGANTEAFF. The chain has TRBV2 and TRBJ1-1; D possibly corresponds to TRBD1 (5 bases). Trimming took off 6 bases at V and 1 base at J, with 9 bases between the two ends. From germline, CDR1 is SNHLY and CDR2 FYNNEI. This CDR3 has 13 amino acids.

CDR3 in amino acids: CASSPYANEKLFF. The CDR3, as DNA: TGTGCCAGCAGTCCGTATGCTAATGAAAAACTGTTTTTT. The V gene is TRBV27, the J gene TRBJ1-4; D unresolved. Germline values: CDR1 MNHEY, CDR2 SMNVEV (reference sequence). This CDR3 spans 13 amino acids. Trimming removed 5 bases at V and 3 bases at J, with 7 bases between.

On this clone itself: The junction departs from the called germline gene at one end, perhaps through a read error. The rearrangement links TRBV5-1 to TRBJ2-5; a weak D match, TRBD1 (5 bases). In germline, CDR1 is SGHRS, CDR2 YFSETQ. There are 15 residues in the CDR3. In DNA form, the CDR3 reads TGCGCCAGCAGCTTGGGCTCAGGGCTCCAAGAGGCCCAGTACTTC. It is translated as CASSLGSGLQEAQYF.

This clone showed up just a few times. The rearrangement links TRBV2 to TRBJ2-2, with D unresolved. The V end lost 8 bases, the J end lost 3 bases, and 7 bases lay between the germline ends. CDR1 and CDR2 from the germline V gene are SNHLY and FYNNEI. The CDR3 is 12 amino acids. As DNA, the CDR3 is TGTGCCAGCGGTGGGGACACCGGGGAGCTGTTTTTT. Amino acid sequence: CASGGDTGELFF.

The V gene is TRBV27, the J gene TRBJ1-5, with D hard to call. This CDR3 is 14 amino acids long. In germline, CDR1 is MNHEY, CDR2 SMNVEV (reference sequence). Trimming took off 5 bases at V and 5 bases at J, with 13 bases between the two ends. In nucleotides, the CDR3 is TGTGCCAGCAGTCTAGACGCATTCGATCAGCCCCAGCATTTT. Its protein product is CASSLDAFDQPQHF.

The chain is built from TRBV7-9 and TRBJ2-7; no firm D call. The CDR3 length is 15 residues. The V gene's germline CDR1 is SEHNR and CDR2 FQNEAQ (reference sequence). The V end was cut by 4 bases, the J end by 1 base, with 14 bases between. CDR3 DNA sequence: TGTGCCAGCAGCTCGAATGTCGGGCCTTCCTACGAGCAGTACTTC. Translating it yields CASSSNVGPSYEQYF.